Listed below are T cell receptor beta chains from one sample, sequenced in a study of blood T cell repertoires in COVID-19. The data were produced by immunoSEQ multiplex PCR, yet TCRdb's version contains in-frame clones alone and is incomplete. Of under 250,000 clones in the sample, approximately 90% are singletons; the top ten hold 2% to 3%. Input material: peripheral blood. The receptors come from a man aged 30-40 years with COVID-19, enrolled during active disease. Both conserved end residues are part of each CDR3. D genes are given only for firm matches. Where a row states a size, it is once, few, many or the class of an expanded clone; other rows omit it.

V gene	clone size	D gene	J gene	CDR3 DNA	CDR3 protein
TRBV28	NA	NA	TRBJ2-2	TGTGCCAGCTCGGGACTGAGAGACACCGGGGAGCTGTTTTTT	CASSGLRDTGELFF
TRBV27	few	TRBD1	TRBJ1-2	TGTGCCAGCAGTCCGCGACAGGGGGCGGGGGGCTACACCTTC	CASSPRQGAGGYTF
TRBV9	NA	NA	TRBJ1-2	TGTGCCAGCAGCGTAGGTTTCGGGGGACGTGGCTACACCTTC	CASSVGFGGRGYTF
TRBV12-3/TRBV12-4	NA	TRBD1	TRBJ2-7	TGTGCCAGCAGTCCGACAGGGGCCATCGAGCAGTACTTC	CASSPTGAIEQYF
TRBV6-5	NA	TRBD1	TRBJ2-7	TGTGCCAGCAGTTACCCGAGGACAGGGGGCTTACACGAGCAGTACTTC	CASSYPRTGGLHEQYF
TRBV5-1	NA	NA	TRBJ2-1	TGCGCCAGCAGCTTGGCCGCTCAGGGCACTAACAATGAGCAGTTCTTC	CASSLAAQGTNNEQFF
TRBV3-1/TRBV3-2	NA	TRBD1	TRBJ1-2	TGTGCCAGCAGCCAAGAAGGGGGCGACTATGGCTACACCTTC	CASSQEGGDYGYTF
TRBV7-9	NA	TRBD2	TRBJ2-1	TGTGCCAGCAGCTTGAGCGGGGCCTCTTCAAGGGAGCAGTTCTTC	CASSLSGASSREQFF
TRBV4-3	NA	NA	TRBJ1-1	TGCGCCAGCAGCCAAGATGTGGGGCAGGGTACTGAAGCTTTCTTT	CASSQDVGQGTEAFF
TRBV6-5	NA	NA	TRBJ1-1	TGTGCCAGCAGTTACACCGATCTGGTGCGAGAAGCTTTCTTT	CASSYTDLVREAFF
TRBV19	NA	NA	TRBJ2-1	TGTGCCAGTAGTATAGGGGGGGACAATGAGCAGTTCTTC	CASSIGGDNEQFF
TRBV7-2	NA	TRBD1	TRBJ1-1	TGTGCCAGCAGCTTACGGGACAGGGCGAACACTGAAGCTTTCTTT	CASSLRDRANTEAFF
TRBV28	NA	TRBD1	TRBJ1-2	TGTGCCAGCAGTTTCGGGACAGTCTATGGCTACACCTTC	CASSFGTVYGYTF
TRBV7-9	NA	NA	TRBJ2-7	TGTGCCAGCAGCTCCCCGACTACAGGGTACGAGCAGTACTTC	CASSSPTTGYEQYF
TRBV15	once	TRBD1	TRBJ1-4	TGTGCCACCAGCAGACGGGGACAGGGTGGTGAAAAACTGTTTTTT	CATSRRGQGGEKLFF
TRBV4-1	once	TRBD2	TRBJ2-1	TGCGCCAGCAGCCAAGAGGTACCGGGACTACCCTTCAATGAGCAGTTCTTC	CASSQEVPGLPFNEQFF
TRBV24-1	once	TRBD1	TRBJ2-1	TGTGCCACCAGTGATTTAGGGACAGTCGGCGAGCAGTTCTTC	CATSDLGTVGEQFF
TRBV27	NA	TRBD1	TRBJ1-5	TGTGCCAGCAGTTCCTACAGGGGGCCTAGCAATCAGCCCCAGCATTTT	CASSSYRGPSNQPQHF
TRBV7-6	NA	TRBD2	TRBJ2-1	TGTGCCAGCAGCTCCCGGACTAGCGGGAAGTACAATGAGCAGTTCTTC	CASSSRTSGKYNEQFF
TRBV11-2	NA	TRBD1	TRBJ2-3	TGTGCCAGCAGCCGCGGGACAGGGGGTTTTGGTACGCAGTATTTT	CASSRGTGGFGTQYF
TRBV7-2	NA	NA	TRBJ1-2	TGTGCCAGCAGCTTAACGTTTGGGGGGGCTGCTAGGGGCTACACCTTC	CASSLTFGGAARGYTF
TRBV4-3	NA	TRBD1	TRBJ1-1	TGCGCCAGCAGCCAGGACAGGGTCGGCACTGAAGCTTTCTTT	CASSQDRVGTEAFF
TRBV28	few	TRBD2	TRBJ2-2	TGTGCCACCCGTGAGGGAGGGCTTACCGGGGAGCTGTTTTTT	CATREGGLTGELFF
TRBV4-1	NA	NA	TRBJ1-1	TGCGCCAGCAGCCAAGATCCGGGAACGATGAACACTGAAGCTTTCTTT	CASSQDPGTMNTEAFF